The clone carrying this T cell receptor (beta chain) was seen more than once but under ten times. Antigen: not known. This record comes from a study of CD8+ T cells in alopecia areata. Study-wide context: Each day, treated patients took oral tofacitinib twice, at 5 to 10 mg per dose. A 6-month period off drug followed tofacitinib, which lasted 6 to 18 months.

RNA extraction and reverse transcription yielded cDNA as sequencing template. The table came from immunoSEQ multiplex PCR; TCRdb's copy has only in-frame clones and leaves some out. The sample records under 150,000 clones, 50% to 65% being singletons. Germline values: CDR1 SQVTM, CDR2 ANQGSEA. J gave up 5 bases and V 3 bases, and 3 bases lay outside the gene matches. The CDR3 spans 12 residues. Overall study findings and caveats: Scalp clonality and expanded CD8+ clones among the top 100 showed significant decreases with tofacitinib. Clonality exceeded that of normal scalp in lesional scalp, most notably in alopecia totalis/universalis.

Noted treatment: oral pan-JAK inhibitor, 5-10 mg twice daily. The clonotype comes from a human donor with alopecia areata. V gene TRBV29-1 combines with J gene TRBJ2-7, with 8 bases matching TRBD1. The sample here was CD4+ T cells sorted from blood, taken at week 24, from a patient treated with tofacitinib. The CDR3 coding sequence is TGCAGCGTTGAGACAGGGGTGGACGAGCAGTACTTC. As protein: CSVETGVDEQYF.